Sequencing of this T cell receptor (beta chain) was carried out in a study of blood T cell repertoires in COVID-19. Study-level background: Sources were T cells, B-cell-depleted T cells, or PBMCs; the material itself was cDNA or gDNA.

Seattle cases were enrolled at active infection and followed longitudinally. With 4 bases clipped from V and 5 bases from J, the junction kept 9 bases outside the gene matches. This CDR3 region has 16 residues. CDR1 is MNHNS and CDR2 is SASEGT in the germline V gene. Only in-frame clones appear in the TCRdb table, and some are missing; sequencing was by immunoSEQ multiplex PCR. Among 200,000 or so clones listed, 85% to 90% were seen once. Sequencing input: peripheral blood. This chain joins TRBV6-1 and TRBJ2-2, with 8 positions matching TRBD2. The TCR was taken from an older person with COVID-19, enrolled during active disease. This chain's CDR3 is CASSAHLAGRTGELFF. The DNA for the CDR3 is TGTGCCAGCAGTGCTCATCTAGCGGGTAGAACCGGGGAGCTGTTTTTT.